This paragraph covers one T cell receptor beta chain sequence. Its antigen is unidentified. The source of the sample is a study of cytomegalovirus exposure and HLA in healthy donors. Study-level results: No immune exposure information besides CMV serostatus was available. Association of a missense DCLRE1C variant with TCR beta V- and J-gene trimming was reported in a later analysis. The study labeled 180 or so TCR beta chains cytomegalovirus-associated.

CDR1 MNHNY and CDR2 SVGAGI come from the germline V gene (reference sequence). V shed 6 bases and J 0 bases; nucleotides not matched to a gene: 5. CDR3 length: 14 amino acids. Primers for the PCR totalled 60 Vbeta and 13 Jbeta. Measured with immunoSEQ multiplex PCR; TCRdb has only the in-frame clones, and not every one. The sample records 150,000 to 200,000 clones, 80% being singletons. This sequence was found in a male donor in good health and CMV-seropositive. This chain connects TRBV6-6 to TRBJ2-7; 7 bases are shared with TRBD2. Sequencing was carried out using PBMCs. Written as DNA, the CDR3 is TGTGCCAGCAGGGCCAGCGGGGACTCCTACGAGCAGTACTTC. It codes for CASRASGDSYEQYF.